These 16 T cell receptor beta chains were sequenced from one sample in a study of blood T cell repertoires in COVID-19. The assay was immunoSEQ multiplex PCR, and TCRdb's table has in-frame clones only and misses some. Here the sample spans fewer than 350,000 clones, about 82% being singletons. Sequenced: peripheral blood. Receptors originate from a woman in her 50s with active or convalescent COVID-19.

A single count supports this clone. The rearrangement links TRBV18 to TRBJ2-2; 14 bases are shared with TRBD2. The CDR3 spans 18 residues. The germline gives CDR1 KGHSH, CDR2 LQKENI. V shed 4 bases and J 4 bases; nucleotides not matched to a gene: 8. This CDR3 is CASSRGLAGVRGTGELFF. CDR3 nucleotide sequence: TGTGCCAGCTCACGGGGACTAGCGGGAGTTCGTGGCACCGGGGAGCTGTTTTTT.

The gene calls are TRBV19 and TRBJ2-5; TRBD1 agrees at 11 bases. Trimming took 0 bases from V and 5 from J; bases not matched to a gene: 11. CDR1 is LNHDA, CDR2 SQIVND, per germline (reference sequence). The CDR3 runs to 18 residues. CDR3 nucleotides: TGTGCCAGTAGTATAGAACCCACGGGACAGGGGGTTCGCGAGACCCAGTACTTC. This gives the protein CASSIEPTGQGVRETQYF.

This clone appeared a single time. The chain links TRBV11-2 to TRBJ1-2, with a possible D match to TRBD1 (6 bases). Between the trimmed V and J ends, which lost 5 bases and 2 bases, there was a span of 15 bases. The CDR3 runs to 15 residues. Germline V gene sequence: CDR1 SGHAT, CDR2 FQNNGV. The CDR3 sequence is CASSGFRGRNYGYTF. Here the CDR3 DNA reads TGTGCCAGCAGCGGGTTCAGGGGAAGAAACTATGGCTACACCTTC.

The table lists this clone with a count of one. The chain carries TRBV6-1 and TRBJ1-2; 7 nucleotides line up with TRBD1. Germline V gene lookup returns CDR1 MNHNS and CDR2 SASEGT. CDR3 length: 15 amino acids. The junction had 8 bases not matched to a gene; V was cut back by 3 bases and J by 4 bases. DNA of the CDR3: TGTGCCAGCAGTGATGGACGACAGGGCATCTATGGCTACACCTTC. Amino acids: CASSDGRQGIYGYTF.

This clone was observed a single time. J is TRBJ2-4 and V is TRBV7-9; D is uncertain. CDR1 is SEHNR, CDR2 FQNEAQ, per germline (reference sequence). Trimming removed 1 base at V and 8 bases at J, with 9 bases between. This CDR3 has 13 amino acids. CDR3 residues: CASSLVEPHIQYF. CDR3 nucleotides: TGTGCCAGCAGCTTAGTAGAGCCTCACATTCAGTACTTC.

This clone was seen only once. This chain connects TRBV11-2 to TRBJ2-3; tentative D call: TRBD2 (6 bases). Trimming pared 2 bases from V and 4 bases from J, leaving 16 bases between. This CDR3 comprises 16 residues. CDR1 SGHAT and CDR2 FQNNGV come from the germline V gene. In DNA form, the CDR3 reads TGTGCCAGCAGCTTAAGCGCGGGACTCGACGCAGATACGCAGTATTTT. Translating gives CASSLSAGLDADTQYF.

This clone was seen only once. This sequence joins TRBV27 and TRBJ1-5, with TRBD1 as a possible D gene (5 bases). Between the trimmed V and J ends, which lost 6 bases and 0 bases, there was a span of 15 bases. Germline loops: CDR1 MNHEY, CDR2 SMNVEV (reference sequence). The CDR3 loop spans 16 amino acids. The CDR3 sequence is CASSPIGVYSNQPQHF. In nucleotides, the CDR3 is TGTGCCAGCAGCCCAATAGGGGTTTATAGCAATCAGCCCCAGCATTTT.

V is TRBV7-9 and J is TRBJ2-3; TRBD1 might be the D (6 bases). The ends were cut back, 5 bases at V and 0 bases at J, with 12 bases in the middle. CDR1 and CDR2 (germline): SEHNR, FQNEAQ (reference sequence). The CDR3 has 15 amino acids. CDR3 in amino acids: CASSNRQVSTDTQYF. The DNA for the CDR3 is TGTGCCAGCAGCAACCGACAGGTTAGCACAGATACGCAGTATTTT.

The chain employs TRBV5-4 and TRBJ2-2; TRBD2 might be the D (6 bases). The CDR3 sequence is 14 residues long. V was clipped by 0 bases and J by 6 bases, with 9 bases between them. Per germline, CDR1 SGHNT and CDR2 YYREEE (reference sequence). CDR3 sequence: CASSLELAPGELFF. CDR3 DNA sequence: TGTGCCAGCAGCTTGGAACTAGCCCCCGGGGAGCTGTTTTTT.

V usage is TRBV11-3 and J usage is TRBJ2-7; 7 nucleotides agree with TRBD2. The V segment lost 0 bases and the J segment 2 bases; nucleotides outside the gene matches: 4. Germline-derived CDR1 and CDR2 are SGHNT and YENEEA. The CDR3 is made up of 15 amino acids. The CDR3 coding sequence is TGTGCCAGCAGCTTAGATCCTAGCGGTCCCTACGAGCAGTACTTC. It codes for CASSLDPSGPYEQYF.

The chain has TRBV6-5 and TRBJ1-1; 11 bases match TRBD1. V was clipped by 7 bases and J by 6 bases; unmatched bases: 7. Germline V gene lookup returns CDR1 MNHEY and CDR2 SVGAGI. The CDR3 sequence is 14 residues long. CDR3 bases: TGTGCCAGCACCGCGGACAGGGGGCTAGCTGAAGCTTTCTTT. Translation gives CASTADRGLAEAFF.

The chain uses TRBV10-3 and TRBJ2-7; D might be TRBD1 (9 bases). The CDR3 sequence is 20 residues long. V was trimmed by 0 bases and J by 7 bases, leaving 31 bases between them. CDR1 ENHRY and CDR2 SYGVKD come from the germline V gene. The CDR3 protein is CAISESWRDRVQAGLGEQYF. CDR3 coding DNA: TGTGCCATCAGTGAGTCGTGGAGGGACAGGGTCCAAGCGGGACTAGGGGAGCAGTACTTC.

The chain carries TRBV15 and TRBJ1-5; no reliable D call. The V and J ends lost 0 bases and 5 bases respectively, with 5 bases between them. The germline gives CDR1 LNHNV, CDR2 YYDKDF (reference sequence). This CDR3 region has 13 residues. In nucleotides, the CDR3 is TGTGCCACCAGCAGAGACGGTCATCAGCCCCAGCATTTT. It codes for CATSRDGHQPQHF.

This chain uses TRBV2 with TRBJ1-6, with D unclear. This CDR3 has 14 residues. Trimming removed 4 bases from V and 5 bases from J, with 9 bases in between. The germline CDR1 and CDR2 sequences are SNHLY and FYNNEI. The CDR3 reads CASSVESNNSPLHF. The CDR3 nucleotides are TGTGCCAGCAGTGTAGAGAGTAATAATTCACCCCTCCACTTT.

The CDR3: CASSHRDFPNEQFF. For the CDR3, the DNA is TGTGCCAGCAGCCACCGGGACTTCCCCAATGAGCAGTTCTTC. V usage is TRBV5-4 and J usage is TRBJ2-1; D might be TRBD2 (6 bases). This CDR3 is built from 14 residues. V dropped 4 bases and J dropped 6 bases, with 14 bases sitting between them. Germline CDR1 and CDR2: SGHNT and YYREEE (reference sequence).

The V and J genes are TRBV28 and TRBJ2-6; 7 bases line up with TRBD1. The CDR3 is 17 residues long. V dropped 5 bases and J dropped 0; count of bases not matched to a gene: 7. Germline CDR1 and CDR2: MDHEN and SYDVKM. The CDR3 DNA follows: TGTGCCAGCAGTAGGGACAGCAGAAGCTCTGGGGCCAACGTCCTGACTTTC. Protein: CASSRDSRSSGANVLTF. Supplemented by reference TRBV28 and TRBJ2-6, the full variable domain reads DVKVTQSSRYLVKRTGEKVFLECVQDMDHENMFWYRQDPGLGLRLIYFSYDVKMKEKGDIPEGYSVSREKKERFSLILESASTNQTSMYLCASSRDSRSSGANVLTFGAGSRLTVL.